In its sample, the clone carrying this T cell receptor (beta chain) was seen many times. The TCR beta CDR3 region was amplified from genomic DNA, with two rounds of multiplex PCR being used for the amplification. During first-round PCR, primers specific to each TRBV and TRBJ gene were used. One entry per CDR3 protein, called by TCRdb with MiXCR from the multiplex PCR reads. The sample holds fewer than 25,000 distinct CDR3 sequences, around 40% seen once. The germline V gene encodes CDR1 LGHNA and CDR2 YSLEER. The CDR3 spans 16 residues. V lost 1 base and J lost 1, with 8 bases in between. This sample is part of a study of prognosis after radiotherapy for stage I lung cancer. Study as a whole: The biologically effective dose of the SBRT radiotherapy was at least 100 Gy, given over 3 to 5 fractions.

The chain employs TRBV4-3 and TRBJ2-6, with unresolved D. The receptor was derived from a donor aged 50 or older with non-small cell lung cancer. The starting material was PBMCs, obtained before or after stereotactic body radiation therapy (not recorded which). The chain's CDR3 is CASSQGYRSGANVLTF. The CDR3 DNA reads TGCGCCAGCAGCCAAGGGTATAGATCTGGGGCCAACGTCCTGACTTTC.